This entry concerns a single TCR beta chain. Its antigen is still unknown. V was pared by 0 bases and J by 4 bases, with 4 bases of the junction left unmatched. The CDR3 is 16 residues long. The germline CDR1 and CDR2 sequences are SGHDT and YYEEEE. The data derive from a study of cytomegalovirus exposure and HLA in healthy donors. The study, taken as a whole, reports: Most TCR beta V segments were productive about 90% or about 30% of the time in an earlier analysis. The sole available immune exposure information was CMV serostatus. Per a later analysis, under 20,000 TCR beta sequences showed association with HLA alleles at 0.05 false discovery rate.

60 Vbeta and 13 Jbeta primers were used in PCR. Only in-frame clones appear in the TCRdb table, and some are missing; sequencing was by immunoSEQ multiplex PCR. The sample comprises about 140,000 clones, 80% to 85% of which are singletons, and around 1.3% rests with the top ten. The V call is TRBV5-6, the J call TRBJ2-1, with 10 positions matching TRBD1. The TCR was taken from a male donor in good health and CMV-seropositive. Material for sequencing was PBMCs. CDR3 bases: TGTGCCAGCAGCTTGGGGACAGGGGGGGAATACAATGAGCAGTTCTTC. As protein: CASSLGTGGEYNEQFF.